These T cell receptor beta chains were read from a single sample in a study of T cell changes during pregnancy in multiple sclerosis. TCRdb's table, derived via immunoSEQ multiplex PCR, lists solely in-frame clones and lacks some. The table records 50,000 or so clones, approximately 94% of them present only once. The sequenced sample was CD4+ T cells from peripheral blood mononuclear cells, obtained in the third trimester of pregnancy. These receptors were taken from a female donor with multiple sclerosis, enrolled in a pregnancy study. Both conserved end residues are part of each CDR3. D genes are given only for firm matches. The size field is filled for only some rows; it gives once, few, many or a size class.

TRBJ1-1 | TRBV14 | NA | NA | TGTGCCAGCAGCCAAGATAGGCAGGTGACCCAAGCTTTCTTT | CASSQDRQVTQAFF
TRBJ1-4 | TRBV7-9 | TRBD1 | NA | TGTGCCAGCAGCTTAGGAAATGAACAGGGGGAAAAACTGTTTTTT | CASSLGNEQGEKLFF
TRBJ2-7 | TRBV15 | TRBD2 | NA | TGTGCCACCAGCAGGGGACTAGCGGGAGGTTCCTACGAGCAGTACTTC | CATSRGLAGGSYEQYF
TRBJ2-3 | TRBV5-1 | TRBD2 | NA | TGCGCCAGCAGCCCTAGCGGGACCAGCACAGATACGCAGTATTTT | CASSPSGTSTDTQYF
TRBJ1-1 | TRBV5-1 | TRBD1 | NA | TGCGCCAGCAGCTTAACAGGGGGCAACACTGAAGCTTTCTTT | CASSLTGGNTEAFF
TRBJ1-6 | TRBV9 | TRBD1 | NA | TGTGCCAGCAGCGGGACAGGGGGGATTGATTCACCCCTCCACTTT | CASSGTGGIDSPLHF
TRBJ1-2 | TRBV14 | TRBD1 | NA | TGTGCCAGCAGCCACGACAGGGTAGGCTATGGCTACACCTTC | CASSHDRVGYGYTF
TRBJ2-3 | TRBV28 | NA | NA | TGTGCCAGCAGCCCTATTCAGGGTCCTCCCGATACGCAGTATTTT | CASSPIQGPPDTQYF
TRBJ2-6 | TRBV5-1 | TRBD1 | NA | TGCGCCAGCAGCTTGGGAGGGACAGGGTTGTCTGGGGCCAACGTCCTGACTTTC | CASSLGGTGLSGANVLTF
TRBJ2-1 | TRBV4-1 | NA | NA | TGCGCCAGCAGCCAAGATGGCAGGGGCTACTACAATGAGCAGTTCTTC | CASSQDGRGYYNEQFF
TRBJ2-6 | TRBV6-6 | TRBD1 | NA | TGTGCCAGCAGAGACAGGGGTAGCTCTGGGGCCAACGTCCTGACTTTC | CASRDRGSSGANVLTF
TRBJ2-7 | TRBV18 | NA | NA | TGTGCCAGCTCACCATATTCGGGGGACGAGCAGTACTTC | CASSPYSGDEQYF
TRBJ2-5 | TRBV5-5 | NA | NA | TGTGCCAGCAGCTTAACAGGGTTGGTGGAGACCCAGTACTTC | CASSLTGLVETQYF
TRBJ1-1 | TRBV28 | NA | NA | TGTGCCAGCAGTTTTAGGAAGGGAGCAAATTTGAACACTGAAGCTTTCTTT | CASSFRKGANLNTEAFF
TRBJ1-2 | TRBV5-1 | NA | NA | TGCGCCAGCAGCTTGGAGTTTAGCGGCTACTATGGCTACACCTTC | CASSLEFSGYYGYTF
TRBJ2-5 | TRBV4-1 | NA | NA | TGCGCCAGCAGTCAAGTGGCTAGGGGGTCTCAAGAGACCCAGTACTTC | CASSQVARGSQETQYF
TRBJ2-3 | TRBV5-1 | NA | once | TGCGCCAGCAGCTTGGCCCTTTGGACTACCGAGATGACGCAGTATTTT | CASSLALWTTEMTQYF
TRBJ1-6 | TRBV18 | NA | NA | TGTGCCAGCTCAGAGACAGACAATTCACCCCTCCACTTT | CASSETDNSPLHF
TRBJ2-1 | TRBV19 | NA | NA | TGTGCCAGTAAGAATTACCCCAGCTCCTACAATGAGCAGTTCTTC | CASKNYPSSYNEQFF
TRBJ1-6 | TRBV5-1 | TRBD1 | once | TGCGCCAGCAGACCGGGACAGCGGAATTCACCCCTCCACTTT | CASRPGQRNSPLHF
TRBJ2-5 | TRBV27 | NA | NA | TGTGCCAGCAAGAGATTGGAGACCCAGTACTTC | CASKRLETQYF
TRBJ2-2 | TRBV27 | TRBD1 | NA | TGTGCCAGCAGTTTAGGACAGGGTACCACCGGGGAGCTGTTTTTT | CASSLGQGTTGELFF
TRBJ2-1 | TRBV7-2 | TRBD1 | NA | TGTGCCAGCAGACGGACAGGGAGCGAGCAGTTCTTC | CASRRTGSEQFF
TRBJ2-3 | TRBV7-2 | TRBD2 | NA | TGTGCCAGCAGCCCTGGTCGGCTAGCGGGTCTAGATACGCAGTATTTT | CASSPGRLAGLDTQYF
TRBJ2-1 | TRBV7-8 | TRBD1 | NA | TGTGCCAGCAGCCACCGGGACAGGGACTCATGGAGGTACAATGAGCAGTTCTTC | CASSHRDRDSWRYNEQFF
TRBJ2-7 | TRBV12-5 | NA | once | TGTGCTAGTGGTTTGCCTAGGTTGTCCTACGAGCAGTACTTC | CASGLPRLSYEQYF
TRBJ2-3 | TRBV28 | NA | once | TGTGCCAGCAGTTCTGCACACACGCAGTATTTT | CASSSAHTQYF
TRBJ1-1 | TRBV2 | TRBD1 | NA | TGTGCCAGCAGACTCATAGGACAGGGGACAACTGAAGCTTTCTTT | CASRLIGQGTTEAFF
TRBJ2-7 | TRBV28 | TRBD1 | NA | TGTGCCAGCAGTTTACGAGTATGGACAGGGGATTCCGAGCAGTACTTC | CASSLRVWTGDSEQYF
TRBJ2-7 | TRBV27 | TRBD1 | NA | TGTGCCAGCAGTTATAGAATCGGGACAGTGAACTCCTACGAGCAGTACTTC | CASSYRIGTVNSYEQYF
TRBJ2-5 | TRBV7-6 | TRBD2 | NA | TGTGCCAGTTCTAGCGGGGGGGTAAAGACCCAGTACTTC | CASSSGGVKTQYF
TRBJ1-5 | TRBV28 | TRBD1 | once | TGTGCCAGCAGGCCAGGGGGGACTAGCAATCAGCCCCAGCATTTT | CASRPGGTSNQPQHF
TRBJ2-7 | TRBV5-8 | TRBD2 | NA | TGTGCCAGCAGCTTGTCCACTAGCGGGACAATTTTCAACGAGCAGTACTTC | CASSLSTSGTIFNEQYF
TRBJ1-1 | TRBV7-9 | TRBD1 | NA | TGTGCCAGCAGCTCCCCCGACAGGGGGAACACTGAAGCTTTCTTT | CASSSPDRGNTEAFF
TRBJ1-2 | TRBV4-2 | NA | few | TGTGCCAGCAGCCAAGGGGAGGGGGTATATGGCTACACCTTC | CASSQGEGVYGYTF
TRBJ2-5 | TRBV29-1 | TRBD2 | NA | TGCAGCGTTGAAGGAGCGGGGGGTACCCAAGAGACCCAGTACTTC | CSVEGAGGTQETQYF
TRBJ1-1 | TRBV6-5 | TRBD1 | NA | TGTGCCAGCAGTTACCCGGGACAGGGGGCCACTGAAGCTTTCTTT | CASSYPGQGATEAFF
TRBJ2-1 | TRBV5-4 | TRBD1 | NA | TGTGCCAGCAGCGCCCCGTGGCAGGGGGCTGGCAATGAGCAGTTCTTC | CASSAPWQGAGNEQFF
TRBJ2-3 | TRBV5-1 | TRBD2 | few | TGCGCCAGCAGCTACCAGCGGGGGACAGATACGCAGTATTTT | CASSYQRGTDTQYF
TRBJ2-2 | TRBV5-1 | NA | NA | TGCGCCAGCAGCGGGGGGTGGTCAGCCGGGGAGCTGTTTTTT | CASSGGWSAGELFF
TRBJ2-5 | TRBV7-9 | NA | NA | TGTGCCAGCAGCTTACGAACAGGCCTCCAAGAGACCCAGTACTTC | CASSLRTGLQETQYF
TRBJ2-5 | TRBV19 | TRBD2 | NA | TGTGCCAGTAGTATGCGGGGGGGCCCTGAGACCCAGTACTTC | CASSMRGGPETQYF
TRBJ1-6 | TRBV30 | TRBD1 | once | TGTGCCTGGATAAGGGAACAGGGGCCTTCACCCCTCCACTTT | CAWIREQGPSPLHF
TRBJ1-1 | TRBV2 | NA | NA | TGTGCCAGCACCGAGGAGGGGAGCACTGAAGCTTTCTTT | CASTEEGSTEAFF
TRBJ1-1 | TRBV19 | NA | NA | TGTGCCAGTAGCCTAGGACTCCAAAGGGCTTTCTTT | CASSLGLQRAFF
TRBJ1-1 | TRBV30 | TRBD1 | NA | TGTGCCTGGAGTGTACAAGGGGGCCAGAGAGCTTTCTTT | CAWSVQGGQRAFF
TRBJ1-5 | TRBV6-6 | NA | NA | TGTGCCAGCAGTTCACACGGCTCGGGGGGCAATCAGCCCCAGCATTTT | CASSSHGSGGNQPQHF
TRBJ2-7 | TRBV25-1 | TRBD2 | NA | TGTGCCAGCAGTGAGCTAGCGGTCTACGAGCAGTACTTC | CASSELAVYEQYF
TRBJ2-5 | TRBV7-2 | TRBD2 | NA | TGTGCCAGCAGCTTAGTTGCTAGCGGGAAGGAGACCCAGTACTTC | CASSLVASGKETQYF
TRBJ2-5 | TRBV7-8 | TRBD2 | NA | TGTGCCAGCAGCCCCGGACTAGAGGCAGAGACCCAGTACTTC | CASSPGLEAETQYF
TRBJ1-2 | TRBV15 | NA | NA | TGTGCCACCAGCAGAGAACCCAAACAGGGTTGGTATGGCTACACCTTC | CATSREPKQGWYGYTF
TRBJ2-2 | TRBV4-3 | TRBD2 | NA | TGCGCCAGCAGCCAGGAGCCTAGCGGAAACACCGGGGAGCTGTTTTTT | CASSQEPSGNTGELFF
TRBJ2-1 | TRBV19 | TRBD1 | NA | TGTGCCAGTAGCCCTGGGACAGGTAGCCGGCGGCAGTTCTTC | CASSPGTGSRRQFF
TRBJ2-7 | TRBV7-2 | TRBD2 | NA | TGTGCCAGCAGCCGAAGGGCGGGAGACGAATACGAGCAGTACTTC | CASSRRAGDEYEQYF
TRBJ2-6 | TRBV6-5 | NA | NA | TGTGCCAGCAGTTACTCGAGAGGGAGTGGGGCCAACGTCCTGACTTTC | CASSYSRGSGANVLTF